This T cell receptor (beta chain) came from a study of OX40 agonist ivuxolimab in advanced cancers. Overall study: Each dose-escalation patient presented with hepatocellular carcinoma, melanoma, renal cell or head and neck cancer.

Study conclusions and caveats: The expanded peripheral T cells' antigen specificity was not determined. At 0.1 to 3.0 mg/kg, clonal expansion of CD4+ and CD8+ blood T cells had occurred by week 6.

This clone was counted a single time. The antigen remains undetermined. Looked up from germline, CDR1 is MDHEN and CDR2 is SYDVKM. The CDR3 consists of 17 residues. The ends were cut back, 3 bases at V and 3 bases at J, with 18 bases in the middle. Libraries were prepared by immunoSEQ multiplex PCR; TCRdb keeps only in-frame clonotypes and omits some of them. The sample lists tens of thousands of clones, about nine tenths seen once, with over 9.5% in the top ten. This receptor was taken from an adult with an advanced solid tumor such as melanoma, head and neck, liver or kidney cancer. This sample comprised CD4+ or CD8+ T cells sorted from blood, obtained in a trial of the OX40 agonist ivuxolimab. The gene calls are TRBV28 and TRBJ2-1, with D perhaps matching TRBD1 or TRBD2 (5 bases each). The chain's CDR3 is CASSLGVGGSRYNEQFF. The DNA for the CDR3 is TGTGCCAGCAGTTTGGGGGTTGGGGGATCACGCTACAATGAGCAGTTCTTC.